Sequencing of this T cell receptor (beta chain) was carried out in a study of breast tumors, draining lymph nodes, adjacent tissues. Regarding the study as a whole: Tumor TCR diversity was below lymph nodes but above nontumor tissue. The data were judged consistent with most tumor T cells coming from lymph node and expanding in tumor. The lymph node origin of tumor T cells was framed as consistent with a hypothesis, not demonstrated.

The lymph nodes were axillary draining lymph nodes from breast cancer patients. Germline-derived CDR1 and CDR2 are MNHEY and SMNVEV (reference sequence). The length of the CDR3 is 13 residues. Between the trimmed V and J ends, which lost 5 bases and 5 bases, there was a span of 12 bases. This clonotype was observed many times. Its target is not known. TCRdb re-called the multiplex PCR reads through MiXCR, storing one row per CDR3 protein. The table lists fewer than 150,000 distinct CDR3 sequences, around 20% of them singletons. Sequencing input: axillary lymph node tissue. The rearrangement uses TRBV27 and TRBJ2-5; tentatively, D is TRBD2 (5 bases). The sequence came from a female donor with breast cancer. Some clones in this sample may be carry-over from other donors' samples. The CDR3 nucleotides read TGTGCCAGCAGTCGGACTCGGTCGGAGACCCAGTACTTC. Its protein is CASSRTRSETQYF.